This TCR beta chain was identified in a study of CD8 T cells in Susac syndrome. About the study: Patients with Susac syndrome were therapy-naive, treated with corticosteroids, or treated with intravenous immunoglobulin alone when blood was collected.

When the RNA was reverse transcribed, random hexamers were used with an input of roughly 0.5 to 1 ug. A multiplex approach, immunoSEQ multiplex PCR, amplified TCR beta CDR3 across 54 Vbeta and 13 Jbeta. Via MiXCR, TCRdb re-called the immunoSEQ multiplex PCR reads, giving one row per CDR3 protein. The table lists some 130,000 distinct CDR3 sequences, approximately 95% of them singletons. The length of the CDR3 is 13 residues. Germline-derived CDR1 and CDR2 are DFQATT and SNEGSKA (reference sequence). V lost 1 base and J 0 bases, leaving 4 bases between the germline ends. The chain links TRBV20-1 to TRBJ2-1; D is unclear. The sequence came from a human donor with Susac syndrome. The material sequenced was CD8+ T cells from PBMCs. The CDR3 is CSARGRSYNEQFF. The CDR3 nucleotides are TGCAGTGCTAGAGGTCGCTCCTACAATGAGCAGTTCTTC.